This record concerns one T cell receptor beta chain sequence. The antigen is unknown. The record originates from a study of vaccination effects on CD4 cells after COVID-19. CDR1 is KGHSH, CDR2 LQKENI, per germline. V shed 3 bases and J shed 5 bases, with 13 bases lying between them. The CDR3 consists of 14 residues. Antigen-specific CD4+ T cells expanded by the ViraFEST assay with viral peptide pools were then sequenced. Following culture for ten to eleven days, CD4+ T cells were isolated. Participants received two doses of either the BNT162b2 or mRNA-1273 vaccine. Method: immunoSEQ multiplex PCR; TCRdb's copy keeps in-frame clones and lacks some. There are 35,000 to 40,000 clones in the sample; 70% to 85% occur only once, and just under 2% lies in the top ten.

The receptor comes from a human donor who received a COVID-19 vaccine. Some clones in this sample may be carry-over from other donors' samples. The chain links TRBV18 to TRBJ2-5; D uncertain. Sequenced material: CD4+ T cells from PBMCs cultured with HCoV-NL63 spike peptides, taken after COVID-19 vaccination. DNA for the CDR3: TGTGCCAGCTCACCTAGTGGTGATAGGGAGACCCAGTACTTC. It specifies CASSPSGDRETQYF.